This T cell receptor (beta chain) was profiled in a study of CD8 T cells in Susac syndrome. Between the trimmed V and J ends, which lost 5 bases and 7 bases, there was a span of 11 bases. Germline CDR1 SEHNR, CDR2 FQNEAQ (reference sequence). This CDR3 contains 13 residues. Reverse transcription used about 0.45 to 1 ug RNA and random hexamers. TCRdb re-called the immunoSEQ multiplex PCR reads through MiXCR, storing one row per CDR3 protein. The table lists roughly 120,000 distinct CDR3 sequences, around 94% of them singletons. The rearrangement uses TRBV7-9 and TRBJ1-4, with unresolved D. Sequencing was carried out using CD4+ T cells from PBMCs. The clonotype originates from a human donor in good health. The CDR3 DNA is TGTGCCAGCAGCCCCCGATCGATTGAAAAACTGTTTTTT. Its protein product is CASSPRSIEKLFF. The complete variable domain, with remaining parts taken from reference TRBV7-9 and TRBJ1-4, reads DTGVSQNPRHKITKRGQNVTFRCDPISEHNRLYWYRQTLGQGPEFLTYFQNEAQLEKSRLLSDRFSAERPKGSFSTLEIQRTEQGDSAMYLCASSPRSIEKLFFGSGTQLSVL.